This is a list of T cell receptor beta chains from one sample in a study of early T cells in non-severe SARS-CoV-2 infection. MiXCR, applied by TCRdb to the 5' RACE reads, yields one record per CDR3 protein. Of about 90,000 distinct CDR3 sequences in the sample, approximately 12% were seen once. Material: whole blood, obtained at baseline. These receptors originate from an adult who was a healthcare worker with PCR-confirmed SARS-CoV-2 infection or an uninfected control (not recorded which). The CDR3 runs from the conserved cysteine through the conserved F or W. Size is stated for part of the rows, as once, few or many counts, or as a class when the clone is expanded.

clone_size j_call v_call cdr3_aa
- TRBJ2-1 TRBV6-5 CASTPPGKSNEQFF
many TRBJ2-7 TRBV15 CATSRKPWATDYEQYF
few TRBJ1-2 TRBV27 CASSFLGTGGISNYGYTF
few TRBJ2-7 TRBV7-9 CASTFANPYEQYF
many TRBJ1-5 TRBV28 CASSRDSNQPQHF
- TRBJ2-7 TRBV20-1 CSARDGLAGDTLLREQYF
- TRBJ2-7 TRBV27 CASSPNLTGRQYF
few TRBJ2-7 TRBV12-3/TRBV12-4 CASNRAGGPYEQYF
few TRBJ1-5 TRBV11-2 CASSLGTRENQPQHF
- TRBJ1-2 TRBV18 CASSPSSDYGYTF
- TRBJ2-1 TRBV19 CASRQRGGLEQFF
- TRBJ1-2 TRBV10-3 CAISGDRNYGYTF
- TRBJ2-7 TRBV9 CASSVDSGNEQYF
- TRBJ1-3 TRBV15 CATSRADSGNTIYF
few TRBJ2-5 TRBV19 CARLTGPSGTQYF
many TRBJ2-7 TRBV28 CASRGQGEGEQYF
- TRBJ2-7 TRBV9 CASSVGDRGGYEQYF
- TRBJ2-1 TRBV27 CASSFGGVGEQFF
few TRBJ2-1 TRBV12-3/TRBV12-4 CASRPGLAGGLRVHEQFF
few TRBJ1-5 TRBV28 CASSFAGGGYQPQHF
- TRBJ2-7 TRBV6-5 CASSPGTSGGTYEQYF
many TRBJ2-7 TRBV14 CASAAGKSSYEQYF
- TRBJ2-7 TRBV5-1 CASSSRGGSYEQYF
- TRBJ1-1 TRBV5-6 CASSLWRTGAFF
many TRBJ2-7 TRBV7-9 CASSSFPGQGISGYEQYF
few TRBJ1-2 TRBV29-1 CSVERDSYGYTF
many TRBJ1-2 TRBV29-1 CSAGRQGNYGYTF
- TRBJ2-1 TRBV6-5 CASSYRQGLSSYNEQFF
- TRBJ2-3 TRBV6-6 CASSSTGVSTDTQYF
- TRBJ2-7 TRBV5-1 CASSPQTGAEQYF
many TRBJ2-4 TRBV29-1 CSVEVGGLAKNIQYF
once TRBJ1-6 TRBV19 CASSIGPWSPLHF
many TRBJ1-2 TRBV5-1 CASSLAPSRYGYTF
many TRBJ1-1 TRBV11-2 CASSLGTLSKNTEAFF
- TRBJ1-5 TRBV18 CASSPGTGPNQPQHF
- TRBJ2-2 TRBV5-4 CASSFTQLRTGELFF
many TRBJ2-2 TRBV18 CASHQGVGELFF
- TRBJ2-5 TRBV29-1 CSANPGQTLQETQYF
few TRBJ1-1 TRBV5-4 CASSLSGGAYTEAFF
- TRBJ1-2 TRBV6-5 CASSYSQAYGYTF
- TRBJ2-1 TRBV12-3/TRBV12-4 CASSLGTGKVGEQFF
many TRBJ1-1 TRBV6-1 CASSDAGPNTEAFF
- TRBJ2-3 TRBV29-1 CSVASAGTDTQYF
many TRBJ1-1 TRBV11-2 CASSPRGGVTEAFF
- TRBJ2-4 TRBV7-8 CASSLALGGAKNIQYF
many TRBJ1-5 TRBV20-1 CSARDGAGVQFNQPQHF
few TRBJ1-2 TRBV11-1 CASSSDRSIYGYTF
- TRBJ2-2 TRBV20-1 CSARDGGAPNTGELFF
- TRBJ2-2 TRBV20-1 CSARNGFYDTGELFF
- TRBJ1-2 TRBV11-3 CASSPFTDDRPDYGYTF
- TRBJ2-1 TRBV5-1 CASSLADLSGRWEQFF
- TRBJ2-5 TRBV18 CASSPVTQGEKTQYF